This T cell receptor beta chain is from a study of shared clonotypes between healthy human individuals. Authors' analysis steps: Filtering of immunoSEQ junctional sequences could not match full-length read filtering. Method: immunoSEQ multiplex PCR; TCRdb's copy keeps in-frame clones and lacks some. The DNA was the basis for D and trimming; V, J and clone size are from that table. The table shows around 560,000 clones, with about 95% occurring only once. Naive CD8 isolation took CD45RO-negative cells positively selected for CCR7 and excluded terminally differentiated effector memory CD45RA+ cells. This CDR3 has 16 amino acids. From germline, CDR1 is MDHEN and CDR2 SYDVKM. V dropped 6 bases and J dropped 2; count of bases not matched to a gene: 12. The study's findings and limits: A reduction in generation probabilities was seen for non-shared clonotypes relative to those shared by all four donors.

This clone occurred once. Its antigen is unknown. Sample: naive CD8+ T cells sorted from blood. The TCR comes from a woman in her thirties in good health. The rearrangement links TRBV28 to TRBJ1-2; 7 bases are a match to TRBD1. The CDR3, as DNA: TGTGCCAGCAGAACCTGGGGGGGCAGGGGGAACTATGGCTACACCTTC. Protein: CASRTWGGRGNYGYTF.